This T cell receptor (beta chain) was recovered during a study of OX40 agonist ivuxolimab in advanced cancers. Turning to the study itself: Three dose-escalation patients had partial responses: one with hepatocellular carcinoma and two with cutaneous melanoma.

Points on this clone: Its antigen is not known.

Study-level results: There were, on average, more expanded clones in CD8+ T cells than in CD4+.

Clones were sequenced by immunoSEQ multiplex PCR, and TCRdb holds only the in-frame ones, with some missing. This sample has 25,000 to 35,000 clones, with around 83% found just once. V lost 1 base and J lost 6, with 8 bases in between. The germline CDR1 and CDR2 sequences are SGHRS and YFSETQ. The CDR3 is 13 residues long. Any history of autoimmune disease or systemic immunosuppression disqualified patients. The sequencing used CD4+ or CD8+ T cells sorted from blood, collected in a trial of the OX40 agonist ivuxolimab. The clonotype originates from an adult with an advanced solid tumor such as melanoma, head and neck, liver or kidney cancer. The rearrangement uses TRBV5-1 and TRBJ2-1; no definite D call. In DNA form, the CDR3 reads TGCGCCAGCAGCTTGATTCGAATCAATGAGCAGTTCTTC. It encodes CASSLIRINEQFF.